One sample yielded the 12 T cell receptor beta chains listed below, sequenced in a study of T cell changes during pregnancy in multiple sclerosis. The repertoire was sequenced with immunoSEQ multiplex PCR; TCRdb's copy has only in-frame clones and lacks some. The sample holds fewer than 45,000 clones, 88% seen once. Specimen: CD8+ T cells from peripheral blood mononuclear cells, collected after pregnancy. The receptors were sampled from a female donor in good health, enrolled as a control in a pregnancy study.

In nucleotides, the CDR3 is TGTGCCAGCAGTTACTCTTCCGCGTTGAACTGGGAGACCCAGTACTTC. It translates to CASSYSSALNWETQYF. The chain is built from TRBV6-5 and TRBJ2-5; D gene ambiguous. V was pared by 0 bases and J by 5 bases, with 16 bases between. CDR3 size: 16 residues. CDR1 is MNHEY and CDR2 is SVGAGI in the germline V gene.

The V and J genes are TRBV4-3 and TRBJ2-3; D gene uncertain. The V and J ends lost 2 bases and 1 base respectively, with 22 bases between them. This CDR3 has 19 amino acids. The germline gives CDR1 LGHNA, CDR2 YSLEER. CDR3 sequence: CASSQTNRPGLHGTDTQYF. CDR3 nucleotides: TGCGCCAGCAGCCAAACAAACCGACCGGGTCTACACGGCACAGATACGCAGTATTTT.

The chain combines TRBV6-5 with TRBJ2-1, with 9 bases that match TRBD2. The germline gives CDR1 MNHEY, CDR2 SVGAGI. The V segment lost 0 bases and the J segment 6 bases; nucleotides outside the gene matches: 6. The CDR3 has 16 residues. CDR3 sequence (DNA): TGTGCCAGCAGTTACTCGATAGCGGGGGACCCCAATGAGCAGTTCTTC. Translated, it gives CASSYSIAGDPNEQFF.

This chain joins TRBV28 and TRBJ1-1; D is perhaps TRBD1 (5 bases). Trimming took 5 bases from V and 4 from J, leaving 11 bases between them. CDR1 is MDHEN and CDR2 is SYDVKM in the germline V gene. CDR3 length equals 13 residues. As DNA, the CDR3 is TGTGCCAGCAGTCCCCGGGGGAGCACTGAAGCTTTCTTT. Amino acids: CASSPRGSTEAFF. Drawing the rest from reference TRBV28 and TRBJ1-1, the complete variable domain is DVKVTQSSRYLVKRTGEKVFLECVQDMDHENMFWYRQDPGLGLRLIYFSYDVKMKEKGDIPEGYSVSREKKERFSLILESASTNQTSMYLCASSPRGSTEAFFGQGTRLTVV.

CDR3 coding DNA: TGCGCCAGCAGCCAAAGAGGGAACACCGGGGAGCTGTTTTTT. Translating it yields CASSQRGNTGELFF. This chain uses TRBV4-1 with TRBJ2-2; D is ambiguous. Germline CDR1 reads MGHRA; CDR2 reads YSYEKL. CDR3 length equals 14 residues. V was trimmed by 2 bases and J by 1 base, leaving 5 bases between them.

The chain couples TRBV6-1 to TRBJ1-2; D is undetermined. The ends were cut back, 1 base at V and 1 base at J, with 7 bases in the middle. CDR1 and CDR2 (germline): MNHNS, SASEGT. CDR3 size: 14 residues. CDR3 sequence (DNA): TGTGCCAGCAGTGAAGATTCCATTAACTATGGCTACACCTTC. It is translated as CASSEDSINYGYTF.

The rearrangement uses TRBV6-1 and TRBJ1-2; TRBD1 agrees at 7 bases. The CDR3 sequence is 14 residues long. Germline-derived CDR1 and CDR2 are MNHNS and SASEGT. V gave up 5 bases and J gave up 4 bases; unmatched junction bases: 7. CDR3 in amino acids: CASSNHGTAYGYTF. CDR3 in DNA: TGTGCCAGCAGTAACCATGGGACAGCCTATGGCTACACCTTC.

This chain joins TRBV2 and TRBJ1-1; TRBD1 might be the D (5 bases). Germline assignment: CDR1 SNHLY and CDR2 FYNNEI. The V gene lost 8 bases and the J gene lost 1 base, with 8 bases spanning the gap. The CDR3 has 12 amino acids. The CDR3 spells CASQRGNTEAFF. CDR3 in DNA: TGTGCCAGCCAAAGGGGGAACACTGAAGCTTTCTTT.

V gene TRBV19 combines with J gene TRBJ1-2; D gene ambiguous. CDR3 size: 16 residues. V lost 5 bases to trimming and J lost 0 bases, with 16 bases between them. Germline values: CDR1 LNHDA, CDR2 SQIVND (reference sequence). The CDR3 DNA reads TGTGCCAGTAGTCCGGAGGAGGGTATAGCTAACTATGGCTACACCTTC. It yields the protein CASSPEEGIANYGYTF.

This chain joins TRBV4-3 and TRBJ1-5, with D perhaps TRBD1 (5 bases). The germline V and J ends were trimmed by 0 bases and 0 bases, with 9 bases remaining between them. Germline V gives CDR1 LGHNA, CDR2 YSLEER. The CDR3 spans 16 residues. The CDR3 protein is CASSQDRGPSNQPQHF. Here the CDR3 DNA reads TGCGCCAGCAGCCAAGATAGGGGCCCTAGCAATCAGCCCCAGCATTTT.

The CDR3 nucleotides are TGTGCCAGCAGCTTCACTCGACTAGGTGGAGGGGAGCTGTTTTTT. Translated, it gives CASSFTRLGGGELFF. V usage is TRBV7-8 and J usage is TRBJ2-2; a possible D gene is TRBD2 (6 bases). This CDR3 comprises 15 residues. Germline CDR1 SGHVS, CDR2 FQNEAQ. The V end lost 3 bases, the J end lost 8 bases, and 16 bases lay between the germline ends. The full variable domain, its missing parts supplied by reference TRBV7-8 and TRBJ2-2, is GAGVSQSPRYKVAKRGQDVALRCDPISGHVSLFWYQQALGQGPEFLTYFQNEAQLDKSGLPSDRFFAERPEGSVSTLKIQRTQQEDSAVYLCASSFTRLGGGELFFGEGSRLTVL.

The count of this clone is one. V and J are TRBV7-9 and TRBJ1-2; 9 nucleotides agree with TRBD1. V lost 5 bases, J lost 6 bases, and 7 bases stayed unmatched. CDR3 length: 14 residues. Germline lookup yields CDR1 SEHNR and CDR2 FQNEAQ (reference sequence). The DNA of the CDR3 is TGTGCCAGCAGCCCGGGACAGGGAATTGATGGCTACACCTTC. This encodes CASSPGQGIDGYTF.